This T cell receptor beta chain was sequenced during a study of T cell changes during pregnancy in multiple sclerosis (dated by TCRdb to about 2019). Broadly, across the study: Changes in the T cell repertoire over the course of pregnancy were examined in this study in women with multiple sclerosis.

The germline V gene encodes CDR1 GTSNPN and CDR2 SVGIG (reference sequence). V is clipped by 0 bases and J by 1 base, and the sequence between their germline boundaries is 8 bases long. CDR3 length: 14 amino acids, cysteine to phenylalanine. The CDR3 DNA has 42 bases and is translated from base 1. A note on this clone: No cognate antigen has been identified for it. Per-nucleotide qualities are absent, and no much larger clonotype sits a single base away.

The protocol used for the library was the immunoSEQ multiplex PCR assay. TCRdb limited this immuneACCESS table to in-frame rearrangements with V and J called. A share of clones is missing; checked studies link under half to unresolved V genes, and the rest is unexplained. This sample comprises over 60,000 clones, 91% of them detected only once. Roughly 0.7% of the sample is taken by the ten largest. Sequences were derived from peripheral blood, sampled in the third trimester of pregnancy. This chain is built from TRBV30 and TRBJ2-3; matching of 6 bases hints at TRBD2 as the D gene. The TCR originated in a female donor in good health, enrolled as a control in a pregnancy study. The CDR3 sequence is CAWSVGGGTDTQYF. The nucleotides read TGTGCCTGGAGTGTGGGCGGGGGCACAGATACGCAGTATTTT.